The 8 T cell receptor beta chains below all came from one sample that was sequenced in a study of blood T cell repertoires in COVID-19. The assay was immunoSEQ multiplex PCR, and TCRdb's table has in-frame clones only and misses some. The profile shows approximately 190,000 clones, roughly 80% of them singletons. Sample: peripheral blood. Receptors were obtained from a woman in her sixties or seventies with COVID-19, enrolled during active disease.

The chain combines TRBV4-2 with TRBJ2-3, with a possible D match to TRBD2 (5 bases). The CDR3 extends over 14 amino acids. V was trimmed by 1 base and J by 5 bases, leaving 10 bases between them. CDR1 is LGHNA, CDR2 YNFKEQ, per germline. CDR3 coding DNA: TGTGCCAGCAGCCAAGTGGACTCGTTAGATACGCAGTATTTT. Translation: CASSQVDSLDTQYF.

This chain joins TRBV6-5 and TRBJ1-2; TRBD1 agrees at 8 bases. The CDR3 length is 14 residues. Germline CDR1 MNHEY, CDR2 SVGAGI. The V segment lost 7 bases and the J segment 7 bases; nucleotides outside the gene matches: 11. The CDR3 nucleotides read TGTGCCAGCATCGGCGACAGGGGAGATGGTGGCTACACCTTC. Translated, it gives CASIGDRGDGGYTF.

V is TRBV7-9 and J is TRBJ2-2, with TRBD2 matching 11 bases. The V segment lost 7 bases and the J segment 7 bases; nucleotides outside the gene matches: 14. Germline V CDR1 and CDR2: SEHNR, FQNEAQ (reference sequence). The CDR3 covers 17 residues. CDR3 in DNA: TGTGCCAGCACCGTCCGGGCTAGCGGGAGGTCCGGCGGGGAGCTGTTTTTT. It encodes CASTVRASGRSGGELFF.

This clone was seen more than once but under ten times. The V and J genes are TRBV20-1 and TRBJ2-7, with 10 positions matching TRBD2. Germline CDR1 is DFQATT and CDR2 is SNEGSKA (reference sequence). Losses at the gene ends were 3 bases for V and 12 bases for J; bases not matched to a gene: 5. The length of the CDR3 is 11 residues. Here the CDR3 reads CSARYSGRAYF. CDR3 DNA: TGCAGTGCTAGGTACAGCGGGAGGGCGTACTTC.

This clone was recorded once. The chain joins TRBV5-1 to TRBJ2-1; maybe TRBD1 (6 bases). The V gene's germline CDR1 is SGHRS and CDR2 YFSETQ. The CDR3 sequence is 14 residues long. V was shortened by 3 bases and J by 5 bases, with 12 bases between the two germline ends. For the CDR3, the DNA is TGCGCCAGCAGCTCCCAGGGGTTCAACAATGAGCAGTTCTTC. It yields the protein CASSSQGFNNEQFF.

This sequence joins TRBV19 and TRBJ2-1; 10 bases map to TRBD2. J gave up 3 bases and V 6 bases, and 5 bases lay outside the gene matches. Germline assignment: CDR1 LNHDA and CDR2 SQIVND (reference sequence). This CDR3 comprises 15 residues. The CDR3 DNA reads TGTGCCAGTAGACCGCTAGCGGGAGACTACAATGAGCAGTTCTTC. This translates into CASRPLAGDYNEQFF.

This chain links TRBV6-6 with TRBJ1-1, with a weak D call TRBD1 (6 bases). Germline loops: CDR1 MNHNY, CDR2 SVGAGI (reference sequence). The V end lost 6 bases, the J end lost 5 bases, and 22 bases lay between the germline ends. This CDR3 region has 16 residues. The chain's CDR3 is CASRPGQTLWGTEAFF. The CDR3 region has the DNA TGTGCCAGCAGACCTGGACAGACCCTTTGGGGTACTGAAGCTTTCTTT.

V and J are TRBV9 and TRBJ1-4; 11 nucleotides match TRBD1. Germline V CDR1 and CDR2: SGDLS, YYNGEE. The CDR3 runs to 14 residues. J was trimmed by 7 bases and V by 5 bases; bases with no gene match: 4. CDR3 residues: CASSGGTGGEKLFF. CDR3 DNA: TGTGCCAGCAGTGGCGGGACAGGGGGTGAAAAACTGTTTTTT. The full variable domain, in which reference TRBV9 and TRBJ1-4 provide the parts outside the CDR3, is DSGVTQTPKHLITATGQRVTLRCSPRSGDLSVYWYQQSLDQGLQFLIQYYNGEERAKGNILERFSAQQFPDLHSELNLSSLELGDSALYFCASSGGTGGEKLFFGSGTQLSVL.